This T cell receptor (beta chain) was sequenced in a study of blood T cell repertoires in COVID-19. Study at large: Donors in the United States, Italy and Spain gave samples during acute or convalescent COVID-19.

Libraries were prepared by immunoSEQ multiplex PCR; TCRdb keeps only in-frame clonotypes and omits some of them. The sample lists about 150,000 clones, about 90% seen once, with about 0.57% in the top ten. Sequencing was carried out using peripheral blood. The sequence derives from a man aged 45-60 years with acute or convalescent COVID-19.

CDR3 residues: CASSYRTGQYITDTQYF. DNA of the CDR3: TGTGCCAGCAGTTACAGGACAGGCCAATACATTACAGATACGCAGTATTTT. The chain recombines TRBV2 with TRBJ2-3; 7 positions match TRBD1. Trimming removed 5 bases from V and 3 bases from J; junction bases left unmatched: 14. The CDR3 covers 17 residues. Germline CDR1 and CDR2: SNHLY and FYNNEI. Full variable domain (remainder filled in from reference TRBV2 and TRBJ2-3): EPEVTQTPSHQVTQMGQEVILRCVPISNHLYFYWYRQILGQKVEFLVSFYNNEISEKSEIFDDQFSVERPDGSNFTLKIRSTKLEDSAMYFCASSYRTGQYITDTQYFGPGTRLTVL.